This is a list of T cell receptor beta chains from one sample in a study of immune cell composition in non-small cell lung cancer. The assay was immunoSEQ multiplex PCR, and TCRdb's table has in-frame clones only and misses some. The repertoire consists of about 1,500 clones, with roughly 78% occurring once and the leading ten covering roughly 9.7%. Sequenced sample: lung tumor tissue. These receptors were obtained from a human donor with non-small cell lung cancer. Each CDR3 is given with its conserved first and last residue. Fields, in order: D gene, J gene, clone size, V gene, CDR3 protein, CDR3 DNA. A D gene is named only where the DNA matches it firmly. The size of a clone is reported for some rows only, either as once, few or many, or as a class for expanded clones.

D: TRBD1
J: TRBJ1-1
size: few
V: TRBV7-3
CDR3: CASSPGQDQEAFF
DNA: TGTGCCAGCAGCCCGGGACAGGACCAAGAAGCTTTCTTT

D: -
J: TRBJ1-2
size: once
V: TRBV19
CDR3: CASRPTENYGYTF
DNA: TGTGCCAGTAGGCCCACAGAAAACTATGGCTACACCTTC

D: -
J: TRBJ2-7
size: -
V: TRBV5-1
CDR3: CASSETGRYEQYF
DNA: TGCGCCAGCAGCGAAACAGGGCGCTACGAGCAGTACTTC

D: TRBD2
J: TRBJ2-5
size: -
V: TRBV5-4
CDR3: CASSLRTSGGGETQYF
DNA: TGTGCCAGCAGCTTGCGAACTAGCGGGGGTGGCGAGACCCAGTACTTC

D: -
J: TRBJ2-5
size: -
V: TRBV18
CDR3: CASPPAKGETQYF
DNA: TGTGCCAGCCCACCAGCGAAGGGGGAGACCCAGTACTTC

D: -
J: TRBJ1-2
size: -
V: TRBV4-3
CDR3: CASSQDKTVPGSYGYTF
DNA: TGCGCCAGCAGCCAAGATAAAACGGTGCCTGGTAGCTATGGCTACACCTTC

D: -
J: TRBJ2-2
size: once
V: TRBV2
CDR3: CASSDRRFDTGELFF
DNA: TGTGCCAGCAGTGACCGGCGGTTTGACACCGGGGAGCTGTTTTTT

D: -
J: TRBJ2-5
size: -
V: TRBV11-1
CDR3: CASGLWTALGETQYF
DNA: TGTGCCAGCGGTTTATGGACTGCTTTAGGAGAGACCCAGTACTTC

D: -
J: TRBJ1-5
size: -
V: TRBV7-9
CDR3: CASSSNRDGQPQHF
DNA: TGTGCCAGCAGCTCTAACAGGGACGGTCAGCCCCAGCATTTT

D: -
J: TRBJ1-3
size: -
V: TRBV30
CDR3: CAHGAGEFGNTIYF
DNA: TGTGCCCATGGGGCAGGGGAGTTTGGAAACACCATATATTTT

D: TRBD1
J: TRBJ1-3
size: -
V: TRBV10-3
CDR3: CAISPGTGVHTIYF
DNA: TGTGCCATCAGCCCCGGGACAGGGGTACACACCATATATTTT

D: -
J: TRBJ1-5
size: -
V: TRBV4-1
CDR3: CASSPGGASNQPQHF
DNA: TGCGCCAGCAGCCCGGGGGGGGCGAGCAATCAGCCCCAGCATTTT

D: -
J: TRBJ1-4
size: -
V: TRBV4-3
CDR3: CASSPMLATNEKLFF
DNA: TGCGCCAGCAGCCCTATGCTCGCAACTAATGAAAAACTGTTTTTT

D: -
J: TRBJ2-1
size: -
V: TRBV27
CDR3: CASSLWTELNEQFF
DNA: TGTGCCAGCAGTCTGTGGACAGAGCTCAATGAGCAGTTCTTC

D: -
J: TRBJ2-6
size: -
V: TRBV18
CDR3: CASSRPGLSDSGANVLTF
DNA: TGTGCCAGCTCACGGCCGGGACTGAGCGACTCTGGGGCCAACGTCCTGACTTTC

D: TRBD1
J: TRBJ1-6
size: once
V: TRBV2
CDR3: CASSETGGRNSPLHF
DNA: TGTGCCAGCAGTGAGACAGGGGGTCGGAATTCACCCCTCCACTTT

D: TRBD1
J: TRBJ2-1
size: -
V: TRBV7-8
CDR3: CASSPEGTAYNEQFF
DNA: TGTGCCAGCAGCCCAGAGGGGACAGCTTACAATGAGCAGTTCTTC

D: TRBD2
J: TRBJ2-3
size: -
V: TRBV7-8
CDR3: CASSWREPRGDTQYF
DNA: TGTGCCAGCAGTTGGCGGGAGCCCCGGGGAGATACGCAGTATTTT

D: TRBD2
J: TRBJ2-1
size: -
V: TRBV29-1
CDR3: CSVVPSGGYEQFF
DNA: TGCAGCGTTGTACCTAGCGGGGGTTATGAGCAGTTCTTC

D: TRBD1
J: TRBJ2-2
size: -
V: TRBV7-2
CDR3: CASSLGSTGVKSGELFF
DNA: TGTGCCAGCAGCTTAGGATCGACAGGGGTCAAGAGCGGGGAGCTGTTTTTT

D: TRBD1
J: TRBJ2-7
size: -
V: TRBV12-5
CDR3: CASGLQGAYEQYF
DNA: TGTGCTAGTGGTTTGCAGGGGGCCTACGAGCAGTACTTC

D: -
J: TRBJ1-1
size: -
V: TRBV7-2
CDR3: CASSLPPDTGKAFF
DNA: TGTGCCAGCAGCCTCCCCCCGGACACAGGGAAAGCTTTCTTT

D: -
J: TRBJ1-1
size: -
V: TRBV19
CDR3: CASSQGAGWGTEAFF
DNA: TGTGCCAGTAGTCAAGGGGCAGGCTGGGGTACTGAAGCTTTCTTT

D: TRBD1
J: TRBJ2-3
size: -
V: TRBV7-2
CDR3: CASSSLGQGTGDTQYF
DNA: TGTGCCAGCAGCTCCTTAGGACAGGGAACTGGAGATACGCAGTATTTT

D: -
J: TRBJ1-6
size: -
V: TRBV11-2
CDR3: CASSLDIVFDDNSPLHF
DNA: TGTGCCAGCAGCTTAGACATAGTGTTCGATGATAATTCACCCCTCCACTTT